The clone carrying this T cell receptor (beta chain) has a handful of counts. The record originates from a study of T-cell reconstitution after alpha-beta-depleted transplantation in children. The library targeted TCRbeta and was prepared with unique molecular identifiers. TCRdb re-called the PCR reads with MiXCR, one entry per CDR3 protein. The sample includes roughly 300,000 distinct CDR3 sequences, more than 8% of them seen just once. CDR1 and CDR2 (germline): DFQATT, SNEGSKA (reference sequence). This CDR3 has 14 residues. The V gene lost 6 bases and the J gene lost 0 bases, with 13 bases spanning the gap.

Source: PBMCs from the stem cell graft donor, taken from the stem cell graft. The sequence came from a human donor who donated a stem cell graft to a child with SCID. The chain carries TRBV20-1 and TRBJ2-3, with D possibly being TRBD1 (6 bases). The CDR3 protein is CSARQVLSTDTQYF. The CDR3 coding sequence is TGCAGTGCGCGACAGGTTCTTAGCACAGATACGCAGTATTTT.